This T cell receptor beta chain was sequenced during a study of T cells in Graves' hyperthyroidism and ophthalmopathy. Germline V gives CDR1 SEHNR, CDR2 FQNEAQ (reference sequence). There are 17 residues in the CDR3. TCR beta CDR3 region amplification was performed from RNA transcripts. TCR CDR3 underwent first-round RT-PCR with the HTBI primer set. In TCRdb, the multiplex PCR reads were re-called with MiXCR into one record per CDR3 protein. This repertoire shows about 640,000 distinct CDR3 sequences, just under 45% found once; its top ten account for 7% to 7.5%. Each diagnosis was grounded in clinical symptoms, serum thyroxine and TRAb, thyroid ultrasound, and orbital computed tomography. Findings of the study overall: Stable hyperthyroidism and ophthalmopathy were separated using 13 V-J signatures. Most expanded thyroid clonotypes above 0.001 also appeared in blood.

Concerning this clonotype itself: Its specificity is unknown. Germline is not matched at one junction end, which may reflect a read error.

This sequence was found in an adult man with Graves' disease, either hyperthyroidism or ophthalmopathy (not recorded which). Sequencing was performed on peripheral blood or thyroid tissue (not recorded which). The chain links TRBV7-9 to TRBJ2-2; TRBD1 matches at 11 bases. For the CDR3, the DNA is TGCGCCAGCAGCCGGGACAGGGGGGCCCCGAACACCGGGGAGCTGTTTTTT. Its protein product is CASSRDRGAPNTGELFF.